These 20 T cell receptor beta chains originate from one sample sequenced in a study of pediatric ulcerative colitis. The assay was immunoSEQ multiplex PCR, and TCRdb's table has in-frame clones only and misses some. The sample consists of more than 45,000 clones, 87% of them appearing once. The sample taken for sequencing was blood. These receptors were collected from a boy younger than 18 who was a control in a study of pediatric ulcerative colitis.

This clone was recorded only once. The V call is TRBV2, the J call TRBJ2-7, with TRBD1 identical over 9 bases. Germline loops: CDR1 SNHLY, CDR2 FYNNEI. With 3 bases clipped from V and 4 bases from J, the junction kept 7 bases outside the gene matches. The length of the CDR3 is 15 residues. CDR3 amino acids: CASSERTGVVYEQYF. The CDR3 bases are TGTGCCAGCAGTGAGCGGACAGGGGTTGTTTACGAGCAGTACTTC.

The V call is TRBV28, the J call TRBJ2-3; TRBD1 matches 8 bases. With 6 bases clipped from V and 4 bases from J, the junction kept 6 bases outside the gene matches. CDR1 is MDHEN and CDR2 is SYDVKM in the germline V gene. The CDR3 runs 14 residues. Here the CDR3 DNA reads TGTGCCAGCAGCGGTAGGACAGGGCCAGATACGCAGTATTTT. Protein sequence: CASSGRTGPDTQYF.

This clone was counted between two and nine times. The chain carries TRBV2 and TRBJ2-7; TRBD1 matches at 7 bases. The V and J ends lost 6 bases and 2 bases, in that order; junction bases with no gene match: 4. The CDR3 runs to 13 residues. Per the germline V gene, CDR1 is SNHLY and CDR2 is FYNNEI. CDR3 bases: TGTGCCAGCAGGAGGGACAGTACCTACGAGCAGTACTTC. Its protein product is CASRRDSTYEQYF.

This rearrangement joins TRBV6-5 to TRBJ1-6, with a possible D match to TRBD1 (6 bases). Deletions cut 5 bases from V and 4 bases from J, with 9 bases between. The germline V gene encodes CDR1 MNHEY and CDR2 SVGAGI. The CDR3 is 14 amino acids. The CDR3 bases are TGTGCCAGCAGTGGGGACAATTATAATTCACCCCTCCACTTT. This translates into CASSGDNYNSPLHF.

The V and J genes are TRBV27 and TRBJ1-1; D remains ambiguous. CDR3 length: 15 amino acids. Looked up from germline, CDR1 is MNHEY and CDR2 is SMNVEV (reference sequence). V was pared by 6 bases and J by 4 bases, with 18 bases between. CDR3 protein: CASSALQGQVTEAFF. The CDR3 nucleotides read TGTGCCAGCAGCGCCCTCCAAGGGCAGGTCACTGAAGCTTTCTTT.

CDR3 region: CASGYEGGGQPQHF. In nucleotides, the CDR3 is TGTGCTAGTGGTTACGAGGGGGGAGGTCAGCCCCAGCATTTT. The rearrangement joins TRBV12-5 to TRBJ1-5; D might be TRBD1 (6 bases). V lost 4 bases and J 6 bases, leaving 13 bases between the germline ends. Germline V CDR1 and CDR2: LGHNT, FRNRAP. The CDR3 has 14 residues.

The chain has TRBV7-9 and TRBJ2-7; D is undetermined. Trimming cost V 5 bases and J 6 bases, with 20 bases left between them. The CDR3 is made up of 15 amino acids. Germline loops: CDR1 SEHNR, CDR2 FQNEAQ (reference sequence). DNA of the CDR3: TGTGCCAGCAGCGGAACGGCCCAAACTCCGGTCGAGCAGTACTTC. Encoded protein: CASSGTAQTPVEQYF.

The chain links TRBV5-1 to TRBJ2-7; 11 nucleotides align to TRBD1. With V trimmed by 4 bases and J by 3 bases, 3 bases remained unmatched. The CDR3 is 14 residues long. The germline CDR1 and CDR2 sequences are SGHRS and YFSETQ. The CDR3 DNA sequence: TGCGCCAGCAGCGCCGGGACAGGGGGCTACGAGCAGTACTTC. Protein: CASSAGTGGYEQYF.

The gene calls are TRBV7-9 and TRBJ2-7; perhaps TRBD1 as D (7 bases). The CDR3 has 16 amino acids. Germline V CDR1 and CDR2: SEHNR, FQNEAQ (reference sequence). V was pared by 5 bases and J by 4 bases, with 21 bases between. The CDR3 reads CASSLSGGTAYYEQYF. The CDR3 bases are TGTGCCAGCAGCCTGAGTGGGGGGACAGCCTATTACGAGCAGTACTTC.

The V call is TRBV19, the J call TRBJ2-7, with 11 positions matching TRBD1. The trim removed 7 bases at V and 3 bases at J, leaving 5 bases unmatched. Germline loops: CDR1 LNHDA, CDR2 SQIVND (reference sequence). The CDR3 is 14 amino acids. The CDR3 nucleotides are TGTGCCAGTACTCCGGGACAGGGGGACTACGAGCAGTACTTC. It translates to CASTPGQGDYEQYF.

In nucleotides, the CDR3 is TGCGCCAGCAGCTGGGACTCCCACACAGATACGCAGTATTTT. As protein: CASSWDSHTDTQYF. This chain joins TRBV5-1 and TRBJ2-3; possible D gene TRBD2, 6 bases. V gave up 3 bases and J gave up 2 bases, with 10 bases separating them. From germline, CDR1 is SGHRS and CDR2 YFSETQ. There are 14 residues in the CDR3.

CDR3 protein: CASSPTGLAGDGDTQYF. DNA for the CDR3: TGTGCCAGCTCACCTACTGGACTAGCGGGGGATGGAGATACGCAGTATTTT. This sequence joins TRBV18 and TRBJ2-3; TRBD2 matches 13 bases. Germline V gives CDR1 KGHSH, CDR2 LQKENI. The CDR3 totals 17 residues. With V trimmed by 3 bases and J by 5 bases, 8 bases remained unmatched.

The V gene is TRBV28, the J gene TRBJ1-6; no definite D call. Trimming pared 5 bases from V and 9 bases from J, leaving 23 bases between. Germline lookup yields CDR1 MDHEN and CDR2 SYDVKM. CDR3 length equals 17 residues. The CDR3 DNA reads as TGTGCCAGCAGTCCCCAGAGCGCGCGTGAGATTGGTTCACCCCTCCACTTT. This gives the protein CASSPQSAREIGSPLHF. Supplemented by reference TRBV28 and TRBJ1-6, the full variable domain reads DVKVTQSSRYLVKRTGEKVFLECVQDMDHENMFWYRQDPGLGLRLIYFSYDVKMKEKGDIPEGYSVSREKKERFSLILESASTNQTSMYLCASSPQSAREIGSPLHFGNGTRLTVT.

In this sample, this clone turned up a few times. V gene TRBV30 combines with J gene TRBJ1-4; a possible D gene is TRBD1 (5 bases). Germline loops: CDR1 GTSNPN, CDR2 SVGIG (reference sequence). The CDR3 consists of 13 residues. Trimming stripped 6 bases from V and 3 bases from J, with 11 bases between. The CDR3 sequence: CACQGVPNEKLFF. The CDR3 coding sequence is TGTGCCTGCCAGGGTGTACCTAATGAAAAACTGTTTTTT.

The CDR3 region is CASRYDLSQGADYNSPLHF. The CDR3 nucleotides read TGTGCAAGTCGCTACGACCTGTCCCAGGGGGCAGACTATAATTCACCCCTCCACTTT. The chain carries TRBV12-2 and TRBJ1-6; the D call TRBD1 from the table was never checked on the DNA. TRBV12-2 is a documented pseudogene. The CDR3 length is 19 residues.

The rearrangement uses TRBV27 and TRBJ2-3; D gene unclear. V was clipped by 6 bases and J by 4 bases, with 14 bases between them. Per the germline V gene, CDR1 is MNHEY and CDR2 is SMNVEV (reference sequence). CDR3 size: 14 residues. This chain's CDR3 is CASSPIFPPDTQYF. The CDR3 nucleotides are TGTGCCAGCAGCCCTATCTTCCCTCCAGATACGCAGTATTTT.

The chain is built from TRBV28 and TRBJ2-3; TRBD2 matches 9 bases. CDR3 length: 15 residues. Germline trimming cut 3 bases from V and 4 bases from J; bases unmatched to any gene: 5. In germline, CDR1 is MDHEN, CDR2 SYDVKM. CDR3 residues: CASSFSGTSPDTQYF. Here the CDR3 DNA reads TGTGCCAGCAGTTTTAGCGGGACTAGCCCAGATACGCAGTATTTT.

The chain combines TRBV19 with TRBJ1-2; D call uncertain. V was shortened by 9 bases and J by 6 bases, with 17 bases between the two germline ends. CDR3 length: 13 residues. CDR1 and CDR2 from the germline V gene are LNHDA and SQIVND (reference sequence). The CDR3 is CASRLYGRNGYTF. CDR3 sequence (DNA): TGTGCCAGCCGCCTTTACGGAAGGAATGGCTACACCTTC.

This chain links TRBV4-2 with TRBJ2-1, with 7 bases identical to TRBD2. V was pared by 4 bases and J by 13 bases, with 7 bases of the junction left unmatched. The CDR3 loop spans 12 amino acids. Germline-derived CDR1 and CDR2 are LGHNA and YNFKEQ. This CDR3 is CASSPWSGNQFF. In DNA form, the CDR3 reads TGTGCCAGCAGCCCCTGGAGCGGGAACCAGTTCTTC.

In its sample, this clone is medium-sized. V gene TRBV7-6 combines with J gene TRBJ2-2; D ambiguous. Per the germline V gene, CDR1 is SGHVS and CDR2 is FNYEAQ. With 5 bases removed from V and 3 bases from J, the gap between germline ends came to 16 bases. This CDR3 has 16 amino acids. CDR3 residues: CASSAEFGLYTGELFF. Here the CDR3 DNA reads TGTGCCAGCAGCGCGGAGTTTGGCCTTTACACCGGGGAGCTGTTTTTT. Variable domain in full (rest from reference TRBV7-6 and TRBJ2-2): GAGVSQSPRYKVTKRGQDVALRCDPISGHVSLYWYRQALGQGPEFLTYFNYEAQQDKSGLPNDRFSAERPEGSISTLTIQRTEQRDSAMYRCASSAEFGLYTGELFFGEGSRLTVL.